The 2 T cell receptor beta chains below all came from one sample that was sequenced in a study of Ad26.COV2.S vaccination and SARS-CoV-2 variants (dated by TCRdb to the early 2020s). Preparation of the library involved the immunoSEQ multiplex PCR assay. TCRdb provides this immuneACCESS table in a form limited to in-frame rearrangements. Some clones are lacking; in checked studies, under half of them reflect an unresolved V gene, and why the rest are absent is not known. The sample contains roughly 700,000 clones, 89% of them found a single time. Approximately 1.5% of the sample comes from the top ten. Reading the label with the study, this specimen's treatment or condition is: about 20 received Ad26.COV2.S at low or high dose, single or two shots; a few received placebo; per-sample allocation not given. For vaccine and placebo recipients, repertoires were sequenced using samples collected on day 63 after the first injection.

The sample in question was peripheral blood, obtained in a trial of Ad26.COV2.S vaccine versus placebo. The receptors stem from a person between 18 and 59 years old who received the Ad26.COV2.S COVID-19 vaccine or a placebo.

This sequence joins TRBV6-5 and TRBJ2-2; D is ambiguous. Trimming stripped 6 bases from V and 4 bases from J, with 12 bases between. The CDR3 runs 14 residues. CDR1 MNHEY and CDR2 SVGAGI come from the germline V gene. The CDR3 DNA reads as TGTGCCAGCAGATCTGTACGTTTCACCGGGGAGCTGTTTTTT. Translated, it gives CASRSVRFTGELFF.

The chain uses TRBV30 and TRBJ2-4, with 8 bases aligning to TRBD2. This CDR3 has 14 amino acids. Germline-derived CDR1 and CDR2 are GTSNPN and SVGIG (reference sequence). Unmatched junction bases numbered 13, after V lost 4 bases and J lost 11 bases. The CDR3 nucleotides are TGTGCCTGGACCTTGACACCGGGACTAGGGGTTCAGTACTTC. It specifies CAWTLTPGLGVQYF. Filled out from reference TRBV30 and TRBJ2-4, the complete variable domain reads SQTIHQWPATLVQPVGSPLSLECTVEGTSNPNLYWYRQAAGRGLQLLFYSVGIGQISSEVPQNLSASRPQDRQFILSSKKLLLSDSGFYLCAWTLTPGLGVQYFGAGTRLSVL.